These 13 T cell receptor beta chains were all obtained from the same sample, sequenced in a study of blood T cell repertoires in COVID-19. The protocol was immunoSEQ multiplex PCR, while the TCRdb copy is restricted to in-frame clones and leaves out a portion. This table has 300,000 to 400,000 clones, more than 70% appearing once. The sample was peripheral blood. Receptors originate from a man in his thirties or forties with active or convalescent COVID-19.

This clone was recorded once. This chain connects TRBV14 to TRBJ2-1; the D is unclear. There are 16 residues in the CDR3. The germline V and J ends were trimmed by 0 bases and 0 bases, with 9 bases remaining between them. Germline V gene sequence: CDR1 SGHDN, CDR2 FVKESK. In nucleotides, the CDR3 is TGTGCCAGCAGCCAAGATACGGGTAGCTCCTACAATGAGCAGTTCTTC. Translated, it gives CASSQDTGSSYNEQFF.

This clone has a single count. The chain links TRBV2 to TRBJ2-3; 7 nucleotides line up with TRBD2. With 8 bases clipped from V and 5 bases from J, the junction kept 10 bases outside the gene matches. Per the germline V gene, CDR1 is SNHLY and CDR2 is FYNNEI. The CDR3 is 14 residues long. The CDR3 here is CASVGRYGLDTQYF. As DNA, the CDR3 is TGTGCCAGCGTCGGGAGGTACGGTCTAGATACGCAGTATTTT. The full variable domain, in which reference TRBV2 and TRBJ2-3 provide the parts outside the CDR3, is EPEVTQTPSHQVTQMGQEVILRCVPISNHLYFYWYRQILGQKVEFLVSFYNNEISEKSEIFDDQFSVERPDGSNFTLKIRSTKLEDSAMYFCASVGRYGLDTQYFGPGTRLTVL.

The rearrangement uses TRBV13 and TRBJ2-1, with 7 bases matching TRBD2. Looked up from germline, CDR1 is PRHDT and CDR2 is FYEKMQ (reference sequence). The CDR3 has 17 amino acids. The V segment lost 0 bases and the J segment 1 base; nucleotides outside the gene matches: 6. The CDR3 region is CASSLGTLAESYNEQFF. In DNA, the CDR3 is TGTGCCAGCAGCTTAGGCACGCTAGCGGAGTCCTACAATGAGCAGTTCTTC.

There are a few counts of this clone. V is TRBV19 and J is TRBJ2-7, with 9 bases identical to TRBD1. Germline CDR1 reads LNHDA; CDR2 reads SQIVND (reference sequence). This CDR3 spans 15 amino acids. Germline trimming cut 6 bases from V and 3 bases from J; bases unmatched to any gene: 9. Here the CDR3 DNA reads TGTGCCAGTAGAGTTTCGGGACAGGGTGACTACGAGCAGTACTTC. Translation gives CASRVSGQGDYEQYF.

V and J are TRBV6-2 or TRBV6-3 and TRBJ1-3; D gene uncertain. The germline V gene has CDR1 MNHEY and CDR2 SVGEGT. This CDR3 has 15 residues. V was pared by 4 bases and J by 7 bases, with 17 bases between. The CDR3 here is CASSFRRRVRNTIYF. CDR3 DNA sequence: TGTGCCAGCAGTTTCCGGCGGAGAGTGCGTAACACCATATATTTT.

Remarks on this clone: Other DNA sequences in the same sample also yield this CDR3. CDR3 nucleotides: TGCGCCAGCAGCCCTGACAGGGGAGACTATGGCTACACCTTC. Protein: CASSPDRGDYGYTF. V usage is TRBV5-1 and J usage is TRBJ1-2, with TRBD1 identical over 8 bases. The CDR3 has 14 amino acids. CDR1 and CDR2 from the germline V gene are SGHRS and YFSETQ. Losses at the gene ends were 4 bases for V and 3 bases for J; bases not matched to a gene: 5.

This chain joins TRBV4-1 and TRBJ1-3; 9 bases fit TRBD1. The V and J ends lost 2 bases and 2 bases, in that order; junction bases with no gene match: 7. Per the germline V gene, CDR1 is MGHRA and CDR2 is YSYEKL. This CDR3 is 17 amino acids long. The CDR3 nucleotides are TGCGCCAGCAGCCAACCCCGGGACAGGGTCGCTGGAAACACCATATATTTT. This sequence encodes CASSQPRDRVAGNTIYF.

The rearrangement uses TRBV7-9 and TRBJ1-6; D perhaps matches TRBD1 (5 bases). CDR3 length: 14 residues. Germline-derived CDR1 and CDR2 are SEHNR and FQNEAQ (reference sequence). V shed 5 bases and J shed 5 bases, with 10 bases lying between them. The CDR3 region has the DNA TGTGCCAGCAGCCAGACAGTAAATAATTCACCCCTCCACTTT. It is translated as CASSQTVNNSPLHF.

This chain links TRBV9 with TRBJ2-1, with 8 positions matching TRBD2. The ends lost 3 bases at V and 6 bases at J; junction bases unmatched: 11. This CDR3 is 16 amino acids long. The germline CDR1 and CDR2 sequences are SGDLS and YYNGEE. Written as DNA, the CDR3 is TGTGCCAGCAGCGCCCCGGGGGCGGGAGGTAGCAATGAGCAGTTCTTC. Its translation: CASSAPGAGGSNEQFF.

The rearrangement links TRBV16 to TRBJ1-2, with a possible D match to TRBD1 (5 bases). The V end was cut by 4 bases, the J end by 2 bases, with 17 bases between. This CDR3 spans 16 amino acids. Germline V CDR1 and CDR2: KGHSY, FQNENV. The CDR3: CASSPLKRGLNYGYTF. The CDR3 DNA reads TGTGCCAGCAGCCCTCTTAAGAGGGGACTCAACTATGGCTACACCTTC.

This clone was recorded once. This chain links TRBV18 with TRBJ1-3; a weak D match, TRBD1 (6 bases). This CDR3 region has 16 residues. The ends were cut back, 5 bases at V and 2 bases at J, with 16 bases in the middle. Germline CDR1 reads KGHSH; CDR2 reads LQKENI. This CDR3 is CASSITRTAPGNTIYF. As DNA, the CDR3 is TGTGCCAGCTCAATCACCCGGACAGCCCCTGGAAACACCATATATTTT.

This clone was counted once. CDR3 amino acids: CASSFTLAANVLTF. CDR3 nucleotides: TGTGCCAGCAGCTTCACCCTGGCCGCCAACGTCCTGACTTTC. The genes are TRBV7-3 and TRBJ2-6; no definite D call. Between the trimmed V and J ends, which lost 3 bases and 7 bases, there was a span of 10 bases. Germline V CDR1 and CDR2: SGHTA, FQGTGA. The CDR3 has 14 amino acids.

The chain combines TRBV10-3 with TRBJ2-5, with 7 bases matching TRBD1. Germline V lookup: CDR1 ENHRY, CDR2 SYGVKD. With 6 bases clipped from V and 6 bases from J, the junction kept 7 bases outside the gene matches. The CDR3 covers 13 residues. The CDR3 region has the DNA TGTGCCATCAGCAACACAGGGGCCCAGACCCAGTACTTC. Amino acid sequence: CAISNTGAQTQYF.